This TCR beta chain was recorded in a study of blood T cells in healthy people across ages. In germline, CDR1 is SGHAT, CDR2 FQNNGV. The V end was cut by 2 bases, the J end by 1 base, with 30 bases between. The CDR3 is 22 residues long. A second PCR of roughly 7 to 11 cycles used a sample-barcoded 5' primer and a J-beta primer mix. TCRdb itself ran the 5' RACE reads through MiXCR, one entry per CDR3 protein. The sample has roughly 1.5 million distinct CDR3 sequences; approximately 39% are singletons. The sequencing input was blood. This TCR was sampled from a woman under 30 in good health. This chain uses TRBV11-2 with TRBJ2-1; a weak D match, TRBD2 (9 bases). The CDR3 sequence is CASSLRQGAASGILRSYNEQFF. The CDR3, as DNA: TGTGCCAGCAGCTTAAGGCAGGGGGCAGCTAGCGGGATCCTTAGGTCCTACAATGAGCAGTTCTTC.